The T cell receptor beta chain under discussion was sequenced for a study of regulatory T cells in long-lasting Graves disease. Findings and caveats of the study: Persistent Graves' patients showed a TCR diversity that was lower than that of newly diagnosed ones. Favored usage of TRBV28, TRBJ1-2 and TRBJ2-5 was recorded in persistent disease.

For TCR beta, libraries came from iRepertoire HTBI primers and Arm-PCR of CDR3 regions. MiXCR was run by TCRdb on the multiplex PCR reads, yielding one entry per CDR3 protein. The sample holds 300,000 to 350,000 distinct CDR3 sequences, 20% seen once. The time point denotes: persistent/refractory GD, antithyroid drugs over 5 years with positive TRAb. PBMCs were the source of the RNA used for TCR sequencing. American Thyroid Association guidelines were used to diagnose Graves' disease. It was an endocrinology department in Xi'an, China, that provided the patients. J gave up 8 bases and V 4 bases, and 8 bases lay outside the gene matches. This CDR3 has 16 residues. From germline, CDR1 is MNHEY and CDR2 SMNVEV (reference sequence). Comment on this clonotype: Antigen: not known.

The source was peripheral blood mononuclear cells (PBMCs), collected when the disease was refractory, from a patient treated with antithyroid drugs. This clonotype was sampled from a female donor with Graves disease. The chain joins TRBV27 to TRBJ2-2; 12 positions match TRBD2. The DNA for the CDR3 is TGTGCCAGCAGTTACCCTAGCGGGAGGGCCTTAGGGGAGCTGTTTTTT. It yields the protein CASSYPSGRALGELFF.